The rows below give T cell receptor beta chains drawn from one sample of a study of blood T cell repertoires in COVID-19. The assay was immunoSEQ multiplex PCR, and TCRdb's table has in-frame clones only and misses some. In the table there are a few hundred thousand clones, approximately 81% of which are singletons. Sequenced input: PBMCs or T cells enriched from blood (not recorded which). These receptors all come from a woman between 45 and 60 years old who had recovered from COVID-19. Each CDR3 is given with its conserved first and last residue. Fields, in order: J gene, D gene, clone size, V gene, CDR3 protein, CDR3 DNA. A D gene is named only where the DNA matches it firmly. Clone size is stated in some rows and not others, as once, few, many or a class when expanded.

TRBJ2-6 | TRBD1 | NA | TRBV30 | CAWSGVRTGGTAGANVLTF | TGTGCCTGGAGTGGAGTTCGGACAGGCGGTACCGCTGGGGCCAACGTCCTGACTTTC
TRBJ2-7 | TRBD1 | NA | TRBV12-3/TRBV12-4 | CASSLAGQGIKYF | TGTGCCAGCAGTTTAGCGGGACAGGGGATAAAGTACTTC
TRBJ2-1 | NA | NA | TRBV19 | CASSSGLWGFF | TGTGCCAGTAGTAGCGGACTATGGGGGTTCTTC
TRBJ2-1 | NA | many | TRBV30 | CAWMKTLLDGNEQFF | TGTGCCTGGATGAAAACCTTACTAGACGGCAATGAGCAGTTCTTC
TRBJ1-5 | NA | NA | TRBV27 | CASSLSENQPQHF | TGTGCCAGCAGTTTAAGTGAGAATCAGCCCCAGCATTTT
TRBJ2-5 | TRBD2 | NA | TRBV28 | CASSVQRGVETQYF | TGTGCCAGCAGTGTCCAGCGGGGGGTAGAGACCCAGTACTTC
TRBJ1-5 | TRBD1 | NA | TRBV7-8 | CATHPGQGIRSNQPQHF | TGTGCCACACATCCGGGACAGGGGATTCGTAGCAATCAGCCCCAGCATTTT
TRBJ2-5 | NA | NA | TRBV6-5 | CASSTRGSSPTQYF | TGTGCCAGCAGTACTCGGGGGAGCAGCCCGACCCAGTACTTC
TRBJ1-2 | TRBD1 | NA | TRBV11-2 | CASSSDRAYGYTF | TGTGCCAGCAGCTCGGACAGGGCCTATGGCTACACCTTC
TRBJ1-4 | NA | NA | TRBV27 | CASSLNRATNEKLFF | TGTGCCAGCAGTTTAAACAGAGCAACTAATGAAAAACTGTTTTTT
TRBJ2-3 | TRBD2 | many | TRBV19 | CASSSPGLADTQYF | TGTGCCAGTAGTTCGCCGGGACTAGCAGATACGCAGTATTTT
TRBJ1-6 | NA | few | TRBV4-2 | CASSQGAAWNSPLHF | TGTGCCAGCAGCCAGGGGGCAGCATGGAATTCACCCCTCCACTTT
TRBJ2-3 | TRBD2 | NA | TRBV25-1 | CASSEFRSGSTSDTQYF | TGTGCCAGCAGTGAATTTAGAAGCGGGAGTACGTCAGATACGCAGTATTTT
TRBJ1-2 | NA | once | TRBV28 | CASSLGDTGRRYGYTF | TGTGCCAGCAGTTTAGGAGACACCGGGAGACGGTATGGCTACACCTTC
TRBJ1-5 | TRBD1 | NA | TRBV18 | CASSPGPRGLNQPQHF | TGTGCCAGCTCACCCGGGCCTAGGGGGCTGAATCAGCCCCAGCATTTT
TRBJ2-5 | TRBD2 | NA | TRBV27 | CASSSLLGLLQNQTQYF | TGTGCCAGCAGTTCCCTCCTGGGACTACTCCAGAATCAGACCCAGTACTTC
TRBJ2-7 | TRBD2 | NA | TRBV6-6 | CASSYSSGSGYEQYF | TGTGCCAGCAGTTACTCTAGCGGGAGTGGTTACGAGCAGTACTTC
TRBJ1-6 | NA | NA | TRBV3-1/TRBV3-2 | CASSQALQVSPLHF | TGTGCCAGCAGCCAAGCCTTACAGGTGTCACCCCTCCACTTT
TRBJ2-7 | TRBD2 | NA | TRBV3-1/TRBV3-2 | CASSQNSGEDEQYF | TGTGCCAGCAGCCAAAACAGCGGGGAGGACGAGCAGTACTTC
TRBJ1-1 | TRBD1 | few | TRBV5-6 | CASSSLRGGFFGEAFF | TGTGCCAGCAGCTCCCTTCGAGGGGGCTTCTTTGGTGAAGCTTTCTTT
TRBJ2-3 | TRBD2 | NA | TRBV5-1 | CASTSGASTDTQYF | TGCGCCAGCACTAGCGGAGCTAGCACAGATACGCAGTATTTT
TRBJ2-7 | NA | NA | TRBV5-1 | CASSSGVLSQSGEQYF | TGCGCCAGCAGCTCCGGGGTGTTGTCCCAGTCTGGCGAGCAGTACTTC
TRBJ1-2 | NA | few | TRBV28 | CASSIDRRMGYTF | TGTGCCAGCAGTATCGACAGGCGTATGGGCTACACCTTC
TRBJ1-1 | NA | NA | TRBV7-2 | CASSLNGGAANTEAFF | TGTGCCAGCAGCCTAAACGGGGGGGCGGCGAACACTGAAGCTTTCTTT
TRBJ2-1 | TRBD1 | NA | TRBV28 | CASSLSTGGTYNEQFF | TGTGCCAGCAGTTTATCCACAGGGGGGACCTACAATGAGCAGTTCTTC
TRBJ2-2 | TRBD2 | NA | TRBV7-6 | CASSLDSGGPNTGELFF | TGTGCCAGCAGCTTAGACAGCGGGGGTCCGAACACCGGGGAGCTGTTTTTT
TRBJ2-7 | NA | NA | TRBV28 | CASTLIGGGEQYF | TGTGCCAGCACTTTAATCGGCGGCGGGGAGCAGTACTTC
TRBJ2-3 | NA | NA | TRBV30 | CAWNRGAGTDTQYF | TGTGCCTGGAACCGCGGGGCAGGCACAGATACGCAGTATTTT
TRBJ1-1 | NA | NA | TRBV5-4 | CASSLDGRMNTEAFF | TGTGCCAGCAGCTTGGACGGCAGGATGAACACTGAAGCTTTCTTT
TRBJ2-7 | NA | NA | TRBV9 | CASSVASERGEQYF | TGTGCCAGCAGCGTAGCATCCGAACGGGGTGAGCAGTACTTC
TRBJ2-3 | TRBD2 | NA | TRBV28 | CASSSPRETTPDTQYF | TGTGCCAGCAGTTCACCGCGGGAGACCACGCCAGATACGCAGTATTTT
TRBJ2-1 | NA | NA | TRBV7-3 | CASSLNAGNYNEQFF | TGTGCCAGCAGCTTAAATGCAGGAAACTACAATGAGCAGTTCTTC
TRBJ2-2 | TRBD2 | NA | TRBV2 | CASSPTGGVIPRELFF | TGTGCCAGCAGCCCGACGGGGGGGGTGATCCCTCGGGAGCTGTTTTTT
TRBJ1-1 | NA | few | TRBV5-6 | CASSWRGGEANTEAFF | TGTGCCAGCAGCTGGCGGGGTGGGGAGGCGAACACTGAAGCTTTCTTT
TRBJ1-2 | TRBD1 | NA | TRBV30 | CAWSGQGFDGYTF | TGTGCCTGGAGTGGACAGGGTTTTGATGGCTACACCTTC
TRBJ1-2 | TRBD1 | NA | TRBV30 | CAHLWDRTGGYGYTF | TGTGCCCATCTCTGGGACAGGACAGGGGGCTATGGCTACACCTTC
TRBJ2-1 | TRBD2 | NA | TRBV7-3 | CASSLTAGGPHEQFF | TGTGCCAGCAGCTTAACGGCGGGGGGGCCCCATGAGCAGTTCTTC
TRBJ1-3 | NA | NA | TRBV11-2 | CASSLGARAGNTIYF | TGTGCCAGCAGCTTAGGGGCCAGGGCCGGAAACACCATATATTTT
TRBJ2-1 | NA | NA | TRBV11-2 | CASSLTSLNEQFF | TGTGCCAGCAGCTTGACTAGTCTCAATGAGCAGTTCTTC
TRBJ2-1 | NA | once | TRBV5-1 | CASSTNFGNEQFF | TGCGCCAGCAGCACGAACTTCGGGAATGAGCAGTTCTTC
TRBJ1-6 | TRBD1 | NA | TRBV7-9 | CASSLGDSNNSPLHF | TGTGCCAGCAGCTTAGGGGACAGTAATAATTCACCCCTCCACTTT
TRBJ2-7 | TRBD1 | few | TRBV7-2 | CASSLGTGVYEQYF | TGTGCCAGCAGCTTAGGGACAGGGGTCTACGAGCAGTACTTC
TRBJ1-5 | NA | NA | TRBV28 | CASSFPGDSNQPQHF | TGTGCCAGCAGTTTTCCGGGAGACTCCAATCAGCCCCAGCATTTT
TRBJ2-4 | TRBD2 | NA | TRBV7-8 | CASSNSGGAENIQYF | TGTGCCAGCAGCAATAGCGGGGGGGCCGAAAACATTCAGTACTTC
TRBJ1-5 | TRBD1 | NA | TRBV18 | CASSPGQEGGPQHF | TGTGCCAGCTCCCCGGGACAGGAGGGCGGGCCCCAGCATTTT
TRBJ1-4 | NA | NA | TRBV5-5 | CASSLPVATNEKLFF | TGTGCCAGCAGCTTGCCGGTTGCAACTAATGAAAAACTGTTTTTT
TRBJ2-4 | NA | NA | TRBV2 | CASSRLGGVGKNIQYF | TGTGCCAGCAGCCGACTAGGGGGCGTTGGCAAAAACATTCAGTACTTC
TRBJ1-2 | NA | NA | TRBV12-3/TRBV12-4 | CASSPDSYYGYTF | TGTGCCAGCAGTCCAGACAGTTACTATGGCTACACCTTC